The next 15 T cell receptor beta chains were all read from a single sample in a study of cytomegalovirus exposure and HLA in healthy donors. Primers: 60 Vbeta forward and 13 Jbeta reverse. Here immunoSEQ multiplex PCR was the method, and the copy in TCRdb shows in-frame clones only, minus some. The data hold about 190,000 clones, with 60% to 85% observed a single time. Sequenced material: PBMCs. The receptors here all came from a woman under 30 in good health and CMV-seronegative.

The rearrangement uses TRBV5-6 and TRBJ1-2, with 7 bases lining up with TRBD1. CDR3 length: 15 amino acids. Germline CDR1 and CDR2: SGHDT and YYEEEE. V shed 1 base, J shed 4 bases, and the junction held 7 bases outside the gene matches. The CDR3 sequence: CASSLKGAGIYGYTF. The CDR3 DNA follows: TGTGCCAGCAGCTTGAAGGGGGCAGGGATCTATGGCTACACCTTC.

This rearrangement joins TRBV5-1 to TRBJ2-5, with 14 bases lining up with TRBD2. This CDR3 contains 15 residues. Germline loops: CDR1 SGHRS, CDR2 YFSETQ. V was clipped by 6 bases and J by 5 bases; unmatched bases: 6. The CDR3 region is CASKRLAGGPETQYF. CDR3 DNA: TGCGCCAGCAAACGACTAGCGGGAGGGCCTGAGACCCAGTACTTC.

The J gene is TRBJ1-5, the V gene TRBV2; the D gene is possibly TRBD1 (5 bases). Trimming took off 0 bases at V and 0 bases at J, with 15 bases between the two ends. From germline, CDR1 is SNHLY and CDR2 FYNNEI. CDR3 size: 18 residues. As DNA, the CDR3 is TGTGCCAGCAGTGAAGCGCTCTGGGGCGGGAATAGCAATCAGCCCCAGCATTTT. As protein: CASSEALWGGNSNQPQHF. The variable domain in full, completed from reference TRBV2 and TRBJ1-5, reads EPEVTQTPSHQVTQMGQEVILRCVPISNHLYFYWYRQILGQKVEFLVSFYNNEISEKSEIFDDQFSVERPDGSNFTLKIRSTKLEDSAMYFCASSEALWGGNSNQPQHFGDGTRLSIL.

The chain joins TRBV9 to TRBJ2-7; TRBD2 matches at 7 bases. The length of the CDR3 is 15 residues. J lost 2 bases, V lost 1 base, and 6 bases had no gene match. CDR1 and CDR2 (germline): SGDLS, YYNGEE. Written as DNA, the CDR3 is TGTGCCAGCAGCGTACTCCTAGCGGCGCCCTACGAGCAGTACTTC. It translates to CASSVLLAAPYEQYF.

The rearrangement links TRBV29-1 to TRBJ2-5; TRBD2 is a possible D gene (6 bases). The J call may be in error: the DNA end matches TRBJ2-7 better. The germline V gene encodes CDR1 SQVTM and CDR2 ANQGSEA. The CDR3 runs 13 residues. In nucleotides, the CDR3 is TGCAGCGTTGAGGTAAAGGGAGGCTACGAGCAGTACTTC. Amino acid sequence: CSVEVKGGYEQYF.

The sample holds one count of this clone. This sequence joins TRBV29-1 and TRBJ1-1, with D maybe TRBD1 (6 bases). The length of the CDR3 is 13 residues. V lost 7 bases, J lost 0 bases, and 12 bases lay in between. Germline CDR1 and CDR2: SQVTM and ANQGSEA. The CDR3 sequence: CSGRTALNTEAFF. As DNA, the CDR3 is TGCAGCGGAAGGACAGCTTTGAACACTGAAGCTTTCTTT.

The chain is built from TRBV19 and TRBJ1-1; TRBD1 might be the D (6 bases). The CDR3 is 13 amino acids. V lost 6 bases and J lost 12, with 20 bases in between. The germline V gene encodes CDR1 LNHDA and CDR2 SQIVND (reference sequence). The CDR3 region has the DNA TGTGCCAGTAGCAGACCGGATCAGGGGATGACTTTCTTT. It codes for CASSRPDQGMTFF.

J is TRBJ2-7 and V is TRBV30; 12 bases agree with TRBD1. The CDR3 covers 15 residues. J was trimmed by 3 bases and V by 0 bases; bases with no gene match: 3. Germline V lookup: CDR1 GTSNPN, CDR2 SVGIG (reference sequence). The CDR3 here is CAWSVGTGGHYEQYF. The CDR3 nucleotides read TGTGCCTGGAGTGTAGGGACAGGGGGCCACTACGAGCAGTACTTC.

The rearrangement joins TRBV30 to TRBJ2-1; TRBD2 is a possible D gene (6 bases). CDR3 length equals 13 residues. Trimming stripped 3 bases from V and 9 bases from J, with 15 bases between. Germline values: CDR1 GTSNPN, CDR2 SVGIG (reference sequence). This CDR3 reads CAWRGTGPTEQFF. As DNA, the CDR3 is TGTGCCTGGAGGGGGACTGGTCCTACTGAGCAGTTCTTC.

The chain joins TRBV5-4 to TRBJ1-1, with TRBD1 as a possible D gene (5 bases). The CDR3 contains 13 residues. Germline V gene data show CDR1 as SGHNT and CDR2 as YYREEE (reference sequence). Trimming took off 4 bases at V and 4 bases at J, with 11 bases between the two ends. The CDR3 sequence: CASSPGGATEAFF. CDR3 DNA: TGTGCCAGCAGCCCCGGTGGGGCCACTGAAGCTTTCTTT.

V is TRBV9 and J is TRBJ2-5; TRBD2 is a possible D gene (6 bases). CDR1 is SGDLS and CDR2 is YYNGEE in the germline V gene. The CDR3 is 14 amino acids. V was clipped by 0 bases and J by 8 bases, with 14 bases between them. CDR3 sequence: CASSVGRGVGTQYF. The CDR3 DNA sequence: TGTGCCAGCAGCGTAGGACGCGGGGTGGGAACCCAGTACTTC.

CDR3 DNA sequence: TGCGCCAGCAGCCCTGGGACATTCTCCTACGAGCAGTACTTC. Its translation is CASSPGTFSYEQYF. V usage is TRBV5-1 and J usage is TRBJ2-7; D may be TRBD1 (6 bases). V was shortened by 4 bases and J by 0 bases, with 11 bases between the two germline ends. Germline V lookup: CDR1 SGHRS, CDR2 YFSETQ. The CDR3 is 14 amino acids.

The V gene is TRBV9, the J gene TRBJ2-3, with D possibly being TRBD2 (7 bases). Between the trimmed V and J ends, which lost 0 bases and 2 bases, there was a span of 19 bases. The CDR3 is 18 residues long. From germline, CDR1 is SGDLS and CDR2 YYNGEE. The CDR3 coding sequence is TGTGCCAGCAGCGTAGATTCCGTGGGGGGGCTAATCACAGATACGCAGTATTTT. It is translated as CASSVDSVGGLITDTQYF.

The V call is TRBV19, the J call TRBJ1-5; a possible D gene is TRBD1 (5 bases). Germline-derived CDR1 and CDR2 are LNHDA and SQIVND (reference sequence). Trimming removed 11 bases at V and 6 bases at J, with 20 bases between. This CDR3 has 14 residues. The CDR3 spells CASDPQGPVQPQHF. The CDR3 nucleotides are TGTGCCTCCGACCCCCAGGGCCCAGTTCAGCCCCAGCATTTT.

The V and J genes are TRBV11-2 and TRBJ2-7; TRBD1 matches at 7 bases. J lost 0 bases, V lost 5 bases, and 4 bases had no gene match. The germline CDR1 and CDR2 sequences are SGHAT and FQNNGV. This CDR3 is built from 14 residues. The CDR3 bases are TGTGCCAGCAGCACAGGACAGGACTCCTACGAGCAGTACTTC. Its translation is CASSTGQDSYEQYF.